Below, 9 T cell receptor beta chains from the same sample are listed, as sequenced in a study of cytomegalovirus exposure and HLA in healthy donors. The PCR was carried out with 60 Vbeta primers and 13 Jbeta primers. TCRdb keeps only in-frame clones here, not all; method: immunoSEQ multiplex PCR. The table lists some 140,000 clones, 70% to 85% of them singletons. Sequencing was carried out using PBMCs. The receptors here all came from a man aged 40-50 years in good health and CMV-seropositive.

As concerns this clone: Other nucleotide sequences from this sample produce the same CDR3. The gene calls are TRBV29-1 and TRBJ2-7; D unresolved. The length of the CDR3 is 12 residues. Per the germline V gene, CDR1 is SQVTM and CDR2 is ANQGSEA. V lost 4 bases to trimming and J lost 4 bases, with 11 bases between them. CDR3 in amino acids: CSVGHSTYEQYF. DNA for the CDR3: TGCAGCGTTGGACATTCGACGTACGAGCAGTACTTC.

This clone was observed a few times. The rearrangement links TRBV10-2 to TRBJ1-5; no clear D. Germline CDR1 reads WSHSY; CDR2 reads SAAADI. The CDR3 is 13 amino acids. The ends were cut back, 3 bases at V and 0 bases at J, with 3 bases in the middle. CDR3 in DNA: TGCGCCAGCAGTGACAATAGCAATCAGCCCCAGCATTTT. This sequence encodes CASSDNSNQPQHF.

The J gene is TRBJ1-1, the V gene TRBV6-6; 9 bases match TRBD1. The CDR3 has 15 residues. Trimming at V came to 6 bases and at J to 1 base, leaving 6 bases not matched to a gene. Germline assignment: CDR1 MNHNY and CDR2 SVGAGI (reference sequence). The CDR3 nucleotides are TGTGCCAGCAGGACCACAGGGGGCCAGAACACTGAAGCTTTCTTT. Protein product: CASRTTGGQNTEAFF.

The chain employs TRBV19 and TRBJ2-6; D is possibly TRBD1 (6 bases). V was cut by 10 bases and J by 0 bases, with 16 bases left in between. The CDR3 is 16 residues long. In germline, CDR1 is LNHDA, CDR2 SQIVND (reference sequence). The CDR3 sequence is CATQGQAYSGANVLTF. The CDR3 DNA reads TGTGCCACCCAGGGACAAGCCTACTCTGGGGCCAACGTCCTGACTTTC. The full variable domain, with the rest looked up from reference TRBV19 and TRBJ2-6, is DGGITQSPKYLFRKEGQNVTLSCEQNLNHDAMYWYRQDPGQGLRLIYYSQIVNDFQKGDIAEGYSVSREKKESFPLTVTSAQKNPTAFYLCATQGQAYSGANVLTFGAGSRLTVL.

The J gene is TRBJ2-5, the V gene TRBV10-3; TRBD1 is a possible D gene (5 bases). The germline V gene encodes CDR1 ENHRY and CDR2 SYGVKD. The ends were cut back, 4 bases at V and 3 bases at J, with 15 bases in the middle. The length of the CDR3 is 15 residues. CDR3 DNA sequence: TGTGCCATCAGTGTTTCAGGGTTCCCCGAAGAGACCCAGTACTTC. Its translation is CAISVSGFPEETQYF.

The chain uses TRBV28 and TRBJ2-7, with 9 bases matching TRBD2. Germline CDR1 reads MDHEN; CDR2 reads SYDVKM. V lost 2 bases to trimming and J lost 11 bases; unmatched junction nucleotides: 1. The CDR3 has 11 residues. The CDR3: CASSLAGGKYF. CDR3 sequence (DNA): TGTGCCAGCAGTTTAGCGGGAGGGAAGTACTTC.

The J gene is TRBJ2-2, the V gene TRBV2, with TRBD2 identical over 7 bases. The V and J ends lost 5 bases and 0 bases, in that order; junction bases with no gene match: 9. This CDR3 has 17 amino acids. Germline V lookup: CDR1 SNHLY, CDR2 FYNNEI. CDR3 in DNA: TGTGCCAGCAGTCGAATGTCCCTAGCGGCGAACACCGGGGAGCTGTTTTTT. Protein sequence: CASSRMSLAANTGELFF.

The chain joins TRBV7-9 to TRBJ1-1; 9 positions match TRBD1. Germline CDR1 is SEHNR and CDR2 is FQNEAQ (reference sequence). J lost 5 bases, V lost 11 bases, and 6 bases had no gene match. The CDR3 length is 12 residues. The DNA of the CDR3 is TGTGCCTCGGGACAGGGCCGGACTGAAGCTTTCTTT. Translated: CASGQGRTEAFF.

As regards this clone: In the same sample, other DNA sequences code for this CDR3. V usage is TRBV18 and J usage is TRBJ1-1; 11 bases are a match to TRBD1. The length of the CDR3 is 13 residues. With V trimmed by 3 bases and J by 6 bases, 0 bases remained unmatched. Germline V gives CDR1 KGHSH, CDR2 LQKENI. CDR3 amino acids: CASSPGQGAEAFF. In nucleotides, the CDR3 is TGTGCCAGCTCACCGGGACAGGGGGCTGAAGCTTTCTTT.